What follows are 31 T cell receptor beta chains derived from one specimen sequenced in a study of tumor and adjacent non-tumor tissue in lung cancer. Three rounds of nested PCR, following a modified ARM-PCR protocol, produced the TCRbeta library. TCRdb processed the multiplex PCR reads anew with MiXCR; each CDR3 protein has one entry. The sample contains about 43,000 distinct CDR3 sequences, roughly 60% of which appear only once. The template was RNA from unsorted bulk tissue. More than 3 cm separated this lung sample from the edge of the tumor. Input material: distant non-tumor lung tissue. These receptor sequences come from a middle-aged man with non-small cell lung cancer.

This chain's CDR3 is CASSEGRKNTGELFF. Written as DNA, the CDR3 is TGTGCCAGCAGTGAAGGCAGAAAGAACACCGGGGAGCTGTTTTTT. The chain carries TRBV25-1 and TRBJ2-2; no definite D call. The CDR3 length is 15 residues. Germline assignment: CDR1 MGHDK and CDR2 SYGVNS. The V gene lost 2 bases and the J gene lost 1 base, with 8 bases spanning the gap.

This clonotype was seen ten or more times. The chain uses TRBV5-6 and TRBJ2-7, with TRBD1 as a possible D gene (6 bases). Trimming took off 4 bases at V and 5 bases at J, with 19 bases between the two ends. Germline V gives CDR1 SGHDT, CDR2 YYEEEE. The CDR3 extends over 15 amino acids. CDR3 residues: CASSTFFWGHDEQYF. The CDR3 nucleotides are TGTGCCAGCAGCACGTTCTTCTGGGGGCATGACGAGCAGTACTTC. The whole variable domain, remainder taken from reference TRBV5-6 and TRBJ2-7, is DAGVTQSPTHLIKTRGQQVTLRCSPKSGHDTVSWYQQALGQGPQFIFQYYEEEERQRGNFPDRFSGHQFPNYSSELNVNALLLGDSALYLCASSTFFWGHDEQYFGPGTRLTVT.

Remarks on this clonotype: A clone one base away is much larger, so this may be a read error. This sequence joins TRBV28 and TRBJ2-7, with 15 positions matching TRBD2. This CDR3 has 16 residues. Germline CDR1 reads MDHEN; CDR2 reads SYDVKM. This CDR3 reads CANSFLGLAGGYEQYF. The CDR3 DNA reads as TGTGCCAACAGTTTTCTGGGACTAGCGGGAGGTTACGAGCAGTACTTC.

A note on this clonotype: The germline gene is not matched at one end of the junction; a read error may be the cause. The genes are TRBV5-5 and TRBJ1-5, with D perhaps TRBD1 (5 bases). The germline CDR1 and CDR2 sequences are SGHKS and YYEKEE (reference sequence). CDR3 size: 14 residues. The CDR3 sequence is CVSSMDTGDQRQHF. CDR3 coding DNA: TGTGTCAGCAGCATGGATACGGGGGATCAGCGCCAGCATTTT.

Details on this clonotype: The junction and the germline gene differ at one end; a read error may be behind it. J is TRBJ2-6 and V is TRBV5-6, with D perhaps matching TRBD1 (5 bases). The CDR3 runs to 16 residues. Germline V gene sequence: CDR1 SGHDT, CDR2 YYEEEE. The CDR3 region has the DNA TGTGCCAGCAGCTTGTTGGGCGACTCTGGGGCCAACGCCCTGACTTTC. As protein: CASSLLGDSGANALTF.

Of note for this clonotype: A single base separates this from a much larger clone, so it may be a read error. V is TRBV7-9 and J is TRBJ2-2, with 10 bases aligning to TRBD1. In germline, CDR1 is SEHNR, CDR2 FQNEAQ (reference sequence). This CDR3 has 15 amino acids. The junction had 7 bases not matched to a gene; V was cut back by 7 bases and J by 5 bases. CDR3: CASTLGTGATGELFF. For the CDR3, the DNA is TGTGCCAGCACCCTCGGGACAGGGGCAACCGGGGAGCTGTTTTTT.

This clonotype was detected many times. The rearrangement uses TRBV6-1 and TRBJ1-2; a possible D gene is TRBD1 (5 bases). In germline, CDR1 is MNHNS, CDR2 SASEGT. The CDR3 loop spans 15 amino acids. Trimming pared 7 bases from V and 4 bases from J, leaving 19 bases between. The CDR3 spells CASTERGVLRYGYTF. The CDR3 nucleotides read TGTGCCAGCACCGAACGGGGGGTGCTCCGCTATGGCTACACCTTC.

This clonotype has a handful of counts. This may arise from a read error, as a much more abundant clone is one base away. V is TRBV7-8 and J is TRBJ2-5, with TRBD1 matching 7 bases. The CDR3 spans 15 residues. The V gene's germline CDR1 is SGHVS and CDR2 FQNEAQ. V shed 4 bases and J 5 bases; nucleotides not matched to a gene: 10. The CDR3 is CASSSSRGYDETQYF. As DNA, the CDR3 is TGTGCCAGCAGCTCAAGCAGGGGGTACGACGAGACCCAGTACTTC.

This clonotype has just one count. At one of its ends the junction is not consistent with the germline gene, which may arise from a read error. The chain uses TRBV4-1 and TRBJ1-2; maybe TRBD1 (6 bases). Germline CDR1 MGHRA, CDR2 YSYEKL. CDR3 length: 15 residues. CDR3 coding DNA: TGCGTCAGCAGCCAAGTTTCAGGGGTCGGCTATGGCTACACCTTC. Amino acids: CVSSQVSGVGYGYTF.

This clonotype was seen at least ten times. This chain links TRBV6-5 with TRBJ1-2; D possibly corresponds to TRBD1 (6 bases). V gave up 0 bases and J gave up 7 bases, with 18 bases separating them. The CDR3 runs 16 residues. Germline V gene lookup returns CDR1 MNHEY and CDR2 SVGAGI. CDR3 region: CASSYSGALRVGGYTF. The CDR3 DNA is TGTGCCAGCAGTTACTCGGGGGCTTTGAGGGTGGGTGGCTACACCTTC.

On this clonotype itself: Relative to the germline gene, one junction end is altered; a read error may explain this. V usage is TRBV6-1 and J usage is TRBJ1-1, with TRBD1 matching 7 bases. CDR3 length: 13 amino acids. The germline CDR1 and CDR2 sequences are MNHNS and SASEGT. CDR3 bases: TGCGCCGGGAGACAGGGACGATGGACTGAAGCTTTCTTC. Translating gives CAGRQGRWTEAFF.

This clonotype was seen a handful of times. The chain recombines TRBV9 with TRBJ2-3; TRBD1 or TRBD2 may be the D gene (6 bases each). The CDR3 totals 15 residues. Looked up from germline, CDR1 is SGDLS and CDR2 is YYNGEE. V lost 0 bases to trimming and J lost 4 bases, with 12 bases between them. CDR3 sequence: CASSVAGAPADTQYF. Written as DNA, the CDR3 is TGTGCCAGCAGCGTAGCGGGGGCCCCCGCAGATACGCAGTATTTT. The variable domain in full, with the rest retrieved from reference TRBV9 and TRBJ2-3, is DSGVTQTPKHLITATGQRVTLRCSPRSGDLSVYWYQQSLDQGLQFLIQYYNGEERAKGNILERFSAQQFPDLHSELNLSSLELGDSALYFCASSVAGAPADTQYFGPGTRLTVL.

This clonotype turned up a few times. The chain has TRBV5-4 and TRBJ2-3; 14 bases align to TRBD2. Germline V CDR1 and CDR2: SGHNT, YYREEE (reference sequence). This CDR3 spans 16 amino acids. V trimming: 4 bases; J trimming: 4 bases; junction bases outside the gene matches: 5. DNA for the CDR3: TGTGCCAGCAGCGGCGCGGGACTAGCGGGAGCAGATACGCAGTATTTT. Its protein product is CASSGAGLAGADTQYF. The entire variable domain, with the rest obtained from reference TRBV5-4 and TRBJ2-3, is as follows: ETGVTQSPTHLIKTRGQQVTLRCSSQSGHNTVSWYQQALGQGPQFIFQYYREEENGRGNFPPRFSGLQFPNYSSELNVNALELDDSALYLCASSGAGLAGADTQYFGPGTRLTVL.

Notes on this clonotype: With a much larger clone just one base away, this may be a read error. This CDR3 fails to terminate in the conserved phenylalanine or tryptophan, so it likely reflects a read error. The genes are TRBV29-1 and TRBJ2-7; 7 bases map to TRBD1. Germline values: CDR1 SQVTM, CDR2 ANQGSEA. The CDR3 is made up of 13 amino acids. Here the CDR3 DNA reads TGCAGGGCCGTTACCGGGACAGCCTACGAGCAGTACTCC. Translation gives CRAVTGTAYEQYS.

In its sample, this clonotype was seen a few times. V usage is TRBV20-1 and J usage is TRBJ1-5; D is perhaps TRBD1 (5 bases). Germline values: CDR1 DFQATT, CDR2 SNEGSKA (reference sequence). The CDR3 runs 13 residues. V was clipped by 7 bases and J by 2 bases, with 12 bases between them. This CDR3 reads CSVPGEGNQPQHF. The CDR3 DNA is TGCAGTGTCCCGGGGGAGGGCAATCAGCCCCAGCATTTT.

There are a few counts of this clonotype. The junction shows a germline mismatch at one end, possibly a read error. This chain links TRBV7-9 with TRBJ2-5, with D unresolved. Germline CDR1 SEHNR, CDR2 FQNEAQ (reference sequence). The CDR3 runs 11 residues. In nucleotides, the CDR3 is TGTGCCTGCAGCAACCAAGAGACCCAGTACTTC. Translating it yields CACSNQETQYF.

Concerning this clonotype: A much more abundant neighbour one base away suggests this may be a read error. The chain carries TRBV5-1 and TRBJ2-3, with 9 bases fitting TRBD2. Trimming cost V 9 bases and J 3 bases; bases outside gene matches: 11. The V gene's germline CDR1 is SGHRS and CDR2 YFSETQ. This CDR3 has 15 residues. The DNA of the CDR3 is TGCGCCAACGGTCGTAGCGGGAGAGAAACAGATACGCAGTATTTT. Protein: CANGRSGRETDTQYF.

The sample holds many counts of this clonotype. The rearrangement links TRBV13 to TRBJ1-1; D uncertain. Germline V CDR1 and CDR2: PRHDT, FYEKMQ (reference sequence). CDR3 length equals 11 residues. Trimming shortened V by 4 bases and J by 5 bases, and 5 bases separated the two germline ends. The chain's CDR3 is CASSWRTEAFF. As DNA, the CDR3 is TGTGCCAGCAGCTGGAGGACTGAAGCTTTCTTT.

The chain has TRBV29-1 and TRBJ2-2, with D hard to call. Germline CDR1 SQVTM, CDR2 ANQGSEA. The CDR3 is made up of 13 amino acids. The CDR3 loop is CSSQCPDAGELFF. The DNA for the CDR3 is TGCAGTTCCCAGTGTCCCGACGCGGGGGAGCTGTTTTTT.

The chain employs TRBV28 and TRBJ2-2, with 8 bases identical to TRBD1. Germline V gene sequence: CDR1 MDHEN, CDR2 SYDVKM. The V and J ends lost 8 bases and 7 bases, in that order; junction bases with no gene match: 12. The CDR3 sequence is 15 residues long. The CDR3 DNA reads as TGTGCCAGCCTTCGGCAGGGGGCATTTGGCGGGGAGCTGTTTTTT. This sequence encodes CASLRQGAFGGELFF. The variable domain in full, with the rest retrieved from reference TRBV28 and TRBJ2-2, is DVKVTQSSRYLVKRTGEKVFLECVQDMDHENMFWYRQDPGLGLRLIYFSYDVKMKEKGDIPEGYSVSREKKERFSLILESASTNQTSMYLCASLRQGAFGGELFFGEGSRLTVL.

The CDR3 region has the DNA TGTGCCAGCAGCCCACCGGCGGGCAGAGGCGTGCCGTACTTC. This encodes CASSPPAGRGVPYF. This chain uses TRBV11-1 with TRBJ2-7; maybe TRBD2 (5 bases). Trimming pared 5 bases from V and 12 bases from J, leaving 23 bases between. This CDR3 contains 14 residues. Germline V gene sequence: CDR1 SGHAT, CDR2 FQDESV (reference sequence). Combining the CDR3 with reference TRBV11-1 and TRBJ2-7 gives the whole variable domain EAEVAQSPRYKITEKSQAVAFWCDPISGHATLYWYRQILGQGPELLVQFQDESVVDDSQLPKDRFSAERLKGVDSTLKIQPAELGDSAMYLCASSPPAGRGVPYFGPGTRLTVT.

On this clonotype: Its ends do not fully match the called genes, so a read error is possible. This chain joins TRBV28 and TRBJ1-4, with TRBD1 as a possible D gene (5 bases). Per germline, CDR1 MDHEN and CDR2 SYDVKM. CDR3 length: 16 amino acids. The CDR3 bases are TGTGTCAGCAGTTTATCCTCGGGACGGATTAATGAAAAACTGTTTTTT. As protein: CVSSLSSGRINEKLFF. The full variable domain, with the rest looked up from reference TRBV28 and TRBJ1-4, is DVKVTQSSRYLVKRTGEKVFLECVQDMDHENMFWYRQDPGLGLRLIYFSYDVKMKEKGDIPEGYSVSREKKERFSLILESASTNQTSMYLCVSSLSSGRINEKLFFGSGTQLSVL.

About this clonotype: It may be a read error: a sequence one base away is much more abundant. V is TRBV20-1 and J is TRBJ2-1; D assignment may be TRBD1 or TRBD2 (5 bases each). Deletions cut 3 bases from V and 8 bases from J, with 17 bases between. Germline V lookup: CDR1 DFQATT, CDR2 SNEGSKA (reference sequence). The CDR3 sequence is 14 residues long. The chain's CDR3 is CSARRIGAGDEQFF. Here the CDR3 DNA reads TGCAGTGCTAGGAGGATCGGGGCCGGGGATGAGCAGTTCTTC.

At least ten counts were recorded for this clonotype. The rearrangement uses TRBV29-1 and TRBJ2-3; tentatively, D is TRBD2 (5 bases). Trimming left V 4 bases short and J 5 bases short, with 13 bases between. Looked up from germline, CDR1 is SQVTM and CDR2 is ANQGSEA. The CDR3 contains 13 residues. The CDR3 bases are TGCAGCGTTGGAGGGTCAAAGAGAGATACGCAGTATTTT. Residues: CSVGGSKRDTQYF.

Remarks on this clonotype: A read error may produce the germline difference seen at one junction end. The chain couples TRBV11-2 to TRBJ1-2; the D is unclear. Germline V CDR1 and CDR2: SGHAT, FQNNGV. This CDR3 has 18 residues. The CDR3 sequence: CASSSNGHLDLANYGHTF. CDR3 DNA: TGTGCCAGTAGCTCAAACGGTCACCTGGATTTAGCTAACTATGGCCACACCTTC.

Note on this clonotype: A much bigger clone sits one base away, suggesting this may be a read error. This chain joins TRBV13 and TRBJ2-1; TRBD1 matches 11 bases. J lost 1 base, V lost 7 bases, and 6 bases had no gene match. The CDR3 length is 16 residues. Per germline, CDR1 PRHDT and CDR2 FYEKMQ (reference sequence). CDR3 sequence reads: CASNLGTGGSYNEQFF. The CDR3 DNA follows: TGTGCCAGCAACCTTGGGACAGGGGGGTCCTACAATGAGCAGTTCTTC.

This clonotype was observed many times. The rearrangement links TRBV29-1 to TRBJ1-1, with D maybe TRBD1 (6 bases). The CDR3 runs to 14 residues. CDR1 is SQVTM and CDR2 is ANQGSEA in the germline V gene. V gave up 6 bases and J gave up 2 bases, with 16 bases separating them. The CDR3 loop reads CSVTRGGTNTEAFF. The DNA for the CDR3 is TGCAGCGTGACCAGGGGAGGGACCAACACTGAAGCTTTCTTT.

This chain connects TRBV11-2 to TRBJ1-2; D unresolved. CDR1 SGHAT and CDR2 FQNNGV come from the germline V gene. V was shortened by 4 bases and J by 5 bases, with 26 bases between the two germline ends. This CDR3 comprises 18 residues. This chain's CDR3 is CASSSNGHLDLAEYGYTF. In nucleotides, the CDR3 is TGTGCCAGCAGCTCAAACGGTCACCTGGATTTAGCTGAGTATGGCTACACCTTC.

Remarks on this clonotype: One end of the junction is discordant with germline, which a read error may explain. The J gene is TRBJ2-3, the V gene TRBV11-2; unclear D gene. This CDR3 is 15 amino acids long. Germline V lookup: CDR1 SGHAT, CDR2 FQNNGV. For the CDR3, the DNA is TGCGCCGGCAGCTTAATGAGCTCTATCACAGATACGCAGTATTTT. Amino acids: CAGSLMSSITDTQYF.

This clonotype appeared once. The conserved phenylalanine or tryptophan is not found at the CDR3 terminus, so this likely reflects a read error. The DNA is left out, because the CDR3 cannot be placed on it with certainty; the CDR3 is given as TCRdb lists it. CDR3 loop: CSSNQVRGSLLY. The chain joins TRBV4-1 to TRBJ1-2; the table assigns TRBD1, which was not confirmed against the DNA. Germline V CDR1 and CDR2: MGHRA, YSYEKL. The CDR3 is 12 residues long, counting both termini.

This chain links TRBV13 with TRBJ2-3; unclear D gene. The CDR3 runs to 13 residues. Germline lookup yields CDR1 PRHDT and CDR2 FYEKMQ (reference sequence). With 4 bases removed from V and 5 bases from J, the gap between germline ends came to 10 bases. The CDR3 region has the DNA TGTGCCAGCAGCTCCCCGCCCTTAGATACGCAGTATTTT. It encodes CASSSPPLDTQYF.